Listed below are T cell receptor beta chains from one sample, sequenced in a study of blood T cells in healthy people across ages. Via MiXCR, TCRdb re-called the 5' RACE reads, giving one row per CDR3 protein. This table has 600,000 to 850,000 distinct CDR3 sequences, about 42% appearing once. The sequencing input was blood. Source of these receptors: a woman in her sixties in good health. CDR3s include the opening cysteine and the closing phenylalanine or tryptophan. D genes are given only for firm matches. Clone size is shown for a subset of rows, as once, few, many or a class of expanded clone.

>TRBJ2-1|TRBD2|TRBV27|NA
TGTGCCAGCAGTTTATCGTTGGAGCGGGGGCTGTACAATGAGCAGTTCTTC
CASSLSLERGLYNEQFF
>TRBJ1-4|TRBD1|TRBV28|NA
TGTGCCACACAGGGGGCCGCTGAAAAACTGTTTTTT
CATQGAAEKLFF
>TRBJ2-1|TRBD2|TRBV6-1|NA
TGTGCCCGCAGTGTAGCGGGGGGTTCCTACAATGAGCAGTTCTTC
CARSVAGGSYNEQFF
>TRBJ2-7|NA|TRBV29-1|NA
TGCAGCGTTGAAGTGCCCACCTACGAGCAGTACTTC
CSVEVPTYEQYF
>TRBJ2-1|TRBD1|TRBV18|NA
TGTGCCAGCTCACCCGGCGGGACAGGCCTCGTCGGGAGCTCCTACAATGAGCAGTTCTTC
CASSPGGTGLVGSSYNEQFF
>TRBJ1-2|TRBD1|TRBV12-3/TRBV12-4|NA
TGTGCCAGCACCGAGGGGGCGTATGACTACACCTTC
CASTEGAYDYTF
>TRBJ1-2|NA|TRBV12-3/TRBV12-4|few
TGTGCCAGCAGTCAGGCGTTACAGGTGAAGGGCTACACCTTC
CASSQALQVKGYTF
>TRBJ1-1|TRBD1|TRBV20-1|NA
TGCAGTGCTAGCCACCCGGGACAGGGGGGAACTGAAGCTTTCTTT
CSASHPGQGGTEAFF
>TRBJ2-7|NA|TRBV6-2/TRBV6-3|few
TGTGCCAGCAGTTACGTTCGAAGGGGGGCCGGTGACTACGAGCAGTACTTC
CASSYVRRGAGDYEQYF
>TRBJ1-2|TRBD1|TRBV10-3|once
TGTGCCATCAGTGTAAACGCACAGGGGGTCTATGGCTACACCTTC
CAISVNAQGVYGYTF
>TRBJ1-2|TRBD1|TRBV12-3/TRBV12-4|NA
TGTGCCAGCAGTGCATTTGGAAAGGGGGCGGGACAGGGCTATGGCTACACCTTC
CASSAFGKGAGQGYGYTF
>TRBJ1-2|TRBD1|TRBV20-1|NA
TGCAGTGCTAGGGGGGCATCAGGGGGCGAGGAAGGTTATGGCTACACCTTC
CSARGASGGEEGYGYTF
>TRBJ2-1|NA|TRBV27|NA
TGTGCCAGCGGGCTAGCCGACAATGAGCAGTTCTTC
CASGLADNEQFF
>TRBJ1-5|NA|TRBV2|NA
TGTGCCAGCACAACAGGGAGGCCTCAGCCCCAGCATTTT
CASTTGRPQPQHF
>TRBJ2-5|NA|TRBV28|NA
TGTGCCAGCAGCCAACGGGGGCTCGAGACCCAGTACTTC
CASSQRGLETQYF
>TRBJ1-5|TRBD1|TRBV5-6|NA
TGTGCCAGCAAACCAGGGGGAGAGGTTGGCAATCAGCCCCAGCATTTT
CASKPGGEVGNQPQHF
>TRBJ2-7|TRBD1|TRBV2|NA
TGTGCCAGCAGTGGGGGGACAGACCCCTACGAGCAGTACTTC
CASSGGTDPYEQYF
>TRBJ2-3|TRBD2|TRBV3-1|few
TGTGCCAGCAGTGATATAGCGGGAGGAGCAGATACGCAGTATTTT
CASSDIAGGADTQYF
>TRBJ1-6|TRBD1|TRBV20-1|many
TGCAGTGCTAGCCCGGGACACAGGGGGAATTTGGGATCACCCCTCCACTTT
CSASPGHRGNLGSPLHF
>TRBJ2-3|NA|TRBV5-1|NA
TGCGCCAGCAGCTTGCAGCAGGGGCCTAGCACAGATGCGCAGTATTTT
CASSLQQGPSTDAQYF
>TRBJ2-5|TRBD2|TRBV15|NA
TGTGCCACCAGCAGAGTATTCGGGACTAGCCTAGAGACCCAGTACTTC
CATSRVFGTSLETQYF
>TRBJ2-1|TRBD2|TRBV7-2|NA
TGTGCCAGCAGCTTAAGGTCTAGCGGATACAATGAGCAGTTCTTC
CASSLRSSGYNEQFF
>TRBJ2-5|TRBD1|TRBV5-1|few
TGCGCCAGCAGCTTTGGGACAGGGCGAAACGCAGTGACCCAGTACTTC
CASSFGTGRNAVTQYF
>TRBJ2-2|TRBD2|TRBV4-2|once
TGTGCCAGCAGCCCGTATGGGGGGGACACCGGGGAGCTGTTTTTT
CASSPYGGDTGELFF
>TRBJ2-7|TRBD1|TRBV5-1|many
TGCGCCAGCAGCTCGGGACAGGGTTCCTACGAGCAGTACTTC
CASSSGQGSYEQYF
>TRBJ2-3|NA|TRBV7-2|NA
TGTGCCAGCAGCTTAGAGCGGACACACGGGTGGGATACGCAGTATTTT
CASSLERTHGWDTQYF
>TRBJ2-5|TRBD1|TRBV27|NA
TGTGCCAGCAGTCCCAGGACAGGAATGGGGTCAGAGACCCAGTACTTC
CASSPRTGMGSETQYF
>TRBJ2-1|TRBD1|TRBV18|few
TGTGCCAGCTCACCAAGGGACAGGGGTGAGCAGTTCTTC
CASSPRDRGEQFF
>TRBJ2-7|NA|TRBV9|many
TGTGCCAGCAGCGTAGCTACAGGGACCTACGAGCAGTACTTC
CASSVATGTYEQYF
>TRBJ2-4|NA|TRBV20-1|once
TGCAGTGCTGAGCCGACGGTCGAACGGGACATTCAGTACTTC
CSAEPTVERDIQYF
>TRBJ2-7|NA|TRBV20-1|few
TGCAGTGCTACCGGGGGCGGGTACGAGCAGTACTTC
CSATGGGYEQYF
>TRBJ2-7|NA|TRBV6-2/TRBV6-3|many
TGTGCCAGCAGTTCCAGCGTCCCCTACGAGCAGTACTTC
CASSSSVPYEQYF
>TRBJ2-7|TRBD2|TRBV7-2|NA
TGTGCCAGCAGCTTAGGGCTAGCGGATATATACGAGCAGTACTTC
CASSLGLADIYEQYF
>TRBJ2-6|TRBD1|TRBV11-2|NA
TGTACCAGCAGGACAGGTGGGGCCAACGTCCTGACTTTC
CTSRTGGANVLTF
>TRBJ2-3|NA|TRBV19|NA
TGTGCCAGTATGCGGACACGTACAGATACGCAGTATTTT
CASMRTRTDTQYF
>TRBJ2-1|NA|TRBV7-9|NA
TGTGCCAGCAGCGTAGCGCCGGGTAGTGAGCAGTTCTTC
CASSVAPGSEQFF
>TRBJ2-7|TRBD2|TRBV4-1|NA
TGCGCCAGCAGCCAAGGGGAGGGGTTGGCCTACGAGCAGTACTTC
CASSQGEGLAYEQYF
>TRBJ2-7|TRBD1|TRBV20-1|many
TGCAGTGCTAGATTCGTGGGGGGGACAGGGGGCGAGCAGTACTTC
CSARFVGGTGGEQYF
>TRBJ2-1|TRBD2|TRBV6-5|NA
TGTGCCAGTCAAACGGGGGGGAGGGCCACGGAGTTCTTC
CASQTGGRATEFF
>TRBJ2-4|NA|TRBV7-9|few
TGTGCCAGCAGCTTAGCGCAAGCGGAACTGGCCAAAAACATTCAGTACTTC
CASSLAQAELAKNIQYF
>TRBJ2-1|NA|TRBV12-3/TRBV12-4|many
TGTGCCAGCAGTTCCACTTACAATGAGCAGTTCTTC
CASSSTYNEQFF
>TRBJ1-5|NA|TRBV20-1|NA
TGCAGTGCTAGCTTCGGGGGAAGCAATCAGCCCCAGCATTTT
CSASFGGSNQPQHF
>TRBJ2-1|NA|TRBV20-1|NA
TGCAGTGCGGGATTCTACACCGATGAGCAGTTCTTC
CSAGFYTDEQFF
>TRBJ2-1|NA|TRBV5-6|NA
TGTGCCAGCAGCACCGGACAAGGAGGGATATCCTACAATGAGCAGTTCTTC
CASSTGQGGISYNEQFF
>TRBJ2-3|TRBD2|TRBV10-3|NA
TGTGCCATCAGTGCGGGGCGGGGGACAGATACGCAGTATTTT
CAISAGRGTDTQYF
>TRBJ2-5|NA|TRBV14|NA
TGTGCCAGCAGCATGCACCAAGAGACCCAGTACTTC
CASSMHQETQYF
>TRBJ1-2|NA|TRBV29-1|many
TGCAGCGTTGAAGGCCCGCATAACTATGGCTACACCTTC
CSVEGPHNYGYTF
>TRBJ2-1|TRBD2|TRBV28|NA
TGTGCCAGCAGTTTAAGACTAGCAGGCAATGAGCAGTTCTTC
CASSLRLAGNEQFF
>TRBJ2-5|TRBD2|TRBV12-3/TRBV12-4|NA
TGTGCCAGCAGTTACCGACTAGCGGGGAACAATGAGCAGTACTTC
CASSYRLAGNNEQYF
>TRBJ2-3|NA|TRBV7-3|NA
TGTGCCAGCAGCCCGGGACTCAACACAGAGACGCAGTATTTT
CASSPGLNTETQYF
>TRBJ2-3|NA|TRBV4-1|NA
TGCGCCAGCAGCCAAGATGGCGGGCCATACACAGATACGCAGTATTTT
CASSQDGGPYTDTQYF
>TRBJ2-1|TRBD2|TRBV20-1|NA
TGCAGTGCTAGAGTCCAAGCGGGGGGCACCTACAATGAGCAGTTCTTC
CSARVQAGGTYNEQFF
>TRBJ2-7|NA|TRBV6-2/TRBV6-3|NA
TGTGCCAGCTATAAGTCAGGGAGCGAGCAGTACTTC
CASYKSGSEQYF
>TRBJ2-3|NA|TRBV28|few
TGTGCCAGCAGTTTCAGGGGAAGAGACACAGATACGCAGTATTTT
CASSFRGRDTDTQYF
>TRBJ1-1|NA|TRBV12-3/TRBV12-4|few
TGTGCCAGCACCCCGAGCAGGTTGAACACTGAAGCTTTCTTT
CASTPSRLNTEAFF
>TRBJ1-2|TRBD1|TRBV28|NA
TGTGCCAGCAGTCCATGGTCGGTAGGGCAGGGGGCAAACGGCTACACCTTC
CASSPWSVGQGANGYTF
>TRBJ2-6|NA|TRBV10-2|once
TGCGCCAGCAGTGTCCAGGGCGGATCTGGGGCCAACGTCCTGACTTTC
CASSVQGGSGANVLTF
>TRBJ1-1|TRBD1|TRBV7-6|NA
TGTGCCAGCAGCGCCGGACAGGTTTCCCTGGGGACTGAAGCTTTCTTT
CASSAGQVSLGTEAFF
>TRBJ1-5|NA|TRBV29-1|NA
TGCAGCGTTACCGGGGTCAATCAGCCCCAGCATTTT
CSVTGVNQPQHF